The next 30 T cell receptor beta chains were all read from a single sample in a study of blood T cells in healthy people across ages. Combining a sample-barcoded 5' primer with a J-beta primer mix, a second PCR ran for about 7 to 11 cycles. TCRdb processed the 5' RACE reads anew with MiXCR; each CDR3 protein has one entry. The sample yields roughly 550,000 distinct CDR3 sequences, around 24% seen once. A further study also used this sample, focusing on T cells of mothers and their children.

The specimen sequenced was blood. The receptors derive from a boy between 10 and 17 years old in good health.

This chain connects TRBV6-6 to TRBJ1-5; D is perhaps TRBD1 (6 bases). V was pared by 6 bases and J by 3 bases, with 15 bases between. This CDR3 is built from 15 residues. Germline V gives CDR1 MNHNY, CDR2 SVGAGI (reference sequence). The CDR3 sequence is CASRRGEGDNQPQHF. The CDR3 bases are TGTGCCAGCAGGAGGGGTGAGGGGGACAATCAGCCCCAGCATTTT.

The chain joins TRBV6-5 to TRBJ1-5; no firm D call. Trimming left V 7 bases short and J 0 bases short, with 10 bases between. This CDR3 has 14 residues. The V gene's germline CDR1 is MNHEY and CDR2 SVGAGI. CDR3 DNA sequence: TGTGCCAGCACTACGAAATCTAGCAATCAGCCCCAGCATTTT. Translation: CASTTKSSNQPQHF.

This clonotype was found a few times. The chain uses TRBV4-1 and TRBJ2-1, with 9 bases fitting TRBD2. The J segment lost 8 bases and the V segment lost 1 base, leaving 6 bases of the junction unmatched. The germline V gene has CDR1 MGHRA and CDR2 YSYEKL. CDR3 length equals 15 residues. Written as DNA, the CDR3 is TGCGCCAGCAGCCAAGCTTATAGCGGGGGAGATGAGCAGTTCTTC. Amino acids: CASSQAYSGGDEQFF.

This clonotype has more than one count but fewer than ten. The rearrangement links TRBV7-6 to TRBJ2-5, with D possibly TRBD2 on 6 matching bases. CDR3 length: 14 residues. Germline V gives CDR1 SGHVS, CDR2 FNYEAQ. V lost 4 bases to trimming and J lost 5 bases, with 14 bases between them. The CDR3: CASSSSGGWETQYF. The CDR3 DNA is TGTGCCAGCAGCTCCTCCGGGGGATGGGAGACCCAGTACTTC.

The chain joins TRBV29-1 to TRBJ1-1; no reliable D call. V was clipped by 4 bases and J by 7 bases, with 7 bases between them. Germline-derived CDR1 and CDR2 are SQVTM and ANQGSEA. The CDR3 has 10 amino acids. CDR3 loop: CSVVSNEAFF. The CDR3 DNA reads as TGCAGCGTTGTAAGCAATGAAGCTTTCTTT.

The chain combines TRBV7-2 with TRBJ2-1; 8 positions agree with TRBD2. From germline, CDR1 is SGHTA and CDR2 FQGNSA. V shed 4 bases and J 6 bases; nucleotides not matched to a gene: 17. This CDR3 has 18 amino acids. The CDR3 coding sequence is TGTGCCAGCAGCTCGAAGGGGGGTTTAGCGGGGAATTCCAATGAGCAGTTCTTC. Protein sequence: CASSSKGGLAGNSNEQFF.

The sample holds a few counts of this clonotype. The chain is built from TRBV2 and TRBJ2-1; D remains ambiguous. The ends were cut back, 6 bases at V and 6 bases at J, with 18 bases in the middle. The CDR3 totals 15 residues. Germline values: CDR1 SNHLY, CDR2 FYNNEI. The CDR3 region has the DNA TGTGCCAGCAGGGAACTTGATAGTGGGCGCAATGAGCAGTTCTTC. Its protein is CASRELDSGRNEQFF. Using reference TRBV2 and TRBJ2-1 for the parts outside the CDR3, the full variable domain is EPEVTQTPSHQVTQMGQEVILRCVPISNHLYFYWYRQILGQKVEFLVSFYNNEISEKSEIFDDQFSVERPDGSNFTLKIRSTKLEDSAMYFCASRELDSGRNEQFFGPGTRLTVL.

This clonotype has more than one count but fewer than ten. This chain connects TRBV20-1 to TRBJ2-1; TRBD2 is a possible D gene (6 bases). CDR1 DFQATT and CDR2 SNEGSKA come from the germline V gene (reference sequence). V shed 1 base and J shed 2 bases, with 9 bases lying between them. The length of the CDR3 is 14 residues. The CDR3 DNA sequence: TGCAGTGCTAGAGTCGCGGGACCCTACAATGAGCAGTTCTTC. It is translated as CSARVAGPYNEQFF.

This CDR3 is CASSLSSGGAYEQYF. CDR3 DNA sequence: TGTGCCAGCAGCTTAAGTAGCGGGGGGGCCTACGAGCAGTACTTC. The chain employs TRBV7-2 and TRBJ2-5; TRBD2 aligns across 11 bases. The assigned J gene may be wrong: the sequence end matches TRBJ2-7 better. CDR1 and CDR2 from the germline V gene are SGHTA and FQGNSA. This CDR3 spans 15 amino acids.

The gene calls are TRBV5-5 and TRBJ2-6; D is possibly TRBD1 (7 bases). This CDR3 has 19 residues. Germline lookup yields CDR1 SGHKS and CDR2 YYEKEE (reference sequence). V was shortened by 1 base and J by 2 bases, with 19 bases between the two germline ends. This CDR3 is CASSLLPGQRVAGANVLTF. The CDR3 nucleotides read TGTGCCAGCAGCTTGTTACCGGGACAGCGGGTCGCTGGGGCCAACGTCCTGACTTTC.

The V and J genes are TRBV2 and TRBJ1-5; TRBD1 might be the D (5 bases). The V end was cut by 6 bases, the J end by 0 bases, with 18 bases between. The CDR3 totals 17 residues. The germline V gene has CDR1 SNHLY and CDR2 FYNNEI. CDR3 DNA sequence: TGTGCCAGCAGCGGGGACGGATCTTCTTATAGCAATCAGCCCCAGCATTTT. This gives the protein CASSGDGSSYSNQPQHF.

The V call is TRBV4-2, the J call TRBJ2-3; D not resolved. V was clipped by 0 bases and J by 2 bases, with 9 bases between them. The germline CDR1 and CDR2 sequences are LGHNA and YNFKEQ. The CDR3 runs to 15 residues. CDR3 in DNA: TGTGCCAGCAGCCAAGAACGAAGGTCCACAGATACGCAGTATTTT. It codes for CASSQERRSTDTQYF.

This clonotype was counted a few times. The chain combines TRBV10-3 with TRBJ2-6; D uncertain. The CDR3 sequence is 15 residues long. V was cut by 2 bases and J by 0 bases, with 5 bases left in between. Looked up from germline, CDR1 is ENHRY and CDR2 is SYGVKD. The CDR3 coding sequence is TGTGCCATCAGTGAGAGTACCTCTGGGGCCAACGTCCTGACTTTC. Its translation: CAISESTSGANVLTF.

The V and J genes are TRBV5-1 and TRBJ2-7, with D perhaps TRBD1 (6 bases). The DNA end is more similar to TRBJ2-5, so the J call may be wrong. In germline, CDR1 is SGHRS, CDR2 YFSETQ. CDR3 length: 14 residues. The CDR3 coding sequence is TGCGCCAGCAGCTCGGATACAGGGTCGGGGACCCAGTACTTC. Residues: CASSSDTGSGTQYF.

V usage is TRBV2 and J usage is TRBJ2-3; D might be TRBD2 (5 bases). Germline CDR1 SNHLY, CDR2 FYNNEI. The CDR3 length is 13 residues. Trimming took off 8 bases at V and 4 bases at J, with 13 bases between the two ends. As DNA, the CDR3 is TGTGCCAGCGTAGAGGGTACCGCAGATACGCAGTATTTT. Translating gives CASVEGTADTQYF.

A few counts support this clonotype. The chain uses TRBV29-1 and TRBJ2-2; 7 bases agree with TRBD2. CDR3 length: 14 residues. J lost 0 bases, V lost 6 bases, and 4 bases had no gene match. In germline, CDR1 is SQVTM, CDR2 ANQGSEA. CDR3 sequence reads: CSVGGSTNTGELFF. DNA of the CDR3: TGCAGCGTGGGAGGGTCGACGAACACCGGGGAGCTGTTTTTT.

This clonotype was detected many times. V usage is TRBV28 and J usage is TRBJ2-5, with 9 bases fitting TRBD2. CDR1 is MDHEN and CDR2 is SYDVKM in the germline V gene. The CDR3 runs 16 residues. With 3 bases clipped from V and 5 bases from J, the junction kept 10 bases outside the gene matches. CDR3 protein: CASSFKASGTGETQYF. CDR3 coding DNA: TGTGCCAGCAGTTTTAAGGCTAGCGGGACCGGGGAGACCCAGTACTTC.

This clonotype was detected a few times. The chain combines TRBV20-1 with TRBJ2-1, with a possible D match to TRBD1 (5 bases). The CDR3 runs to 12 residues. Trimming pared 5 bases from V and 7 bases from J, leaving 12 bases between. CDR1 and CDR2 from the germline V gene are DFQATT and SNEGSKA (reference sequence). CDR3 DNA: TGCAGTGCTTTACTGAACAGGAATGAGCAGTTCTTC. Amino acid sequence: CSALLNRNEQFF.

The V call is TRBV5-6, the J call TRBJ2-6, with unresolved D. This CDR3 has 16 amino acids. Germline loops: CDR1 SGHDT, CDR2 YYEEEE. Trimming took off 4 bases at V and 1 base at J, with 12 bases between the two ends. CDR3 in DNA: TGTGCCAGCAGCACCGGGTCGTTTTCTGGGGCCAACGTCCTGACTTTC. Protein sequence: CASSTGSFSGANVLTF.

Worth noting for this clonotype: A much more abundant neighbour one base away suggests this may be a read error. The chain recombines TRBV20-1 with TRBJ2-7, with 11 bases fitting TRBD2. The germline CDR1 and CDR2 sequences are DFQATT and SNEGSKA (reference sequence). V lost 6 bases, J lost 1 base, and 5 bases stayed unmatched. This CDR3 contains 14 residues. CDR3 sequence: CSAVLAGASYEQYF. The CDR3 DNA follows: TGCAGTGCGGTACTAGCGGGAGCGTCCTACGAGCAGTACTTC.

The chain has TRBV7-2 and TRBJ1-4; D is undetermined. With 5 bases removed from V and 7 bases from J, the gap between germline ends came to 8 bases. This CDR3 is built from 12 residues. The germline CDR1 and CDR2 sequences are SGHTA and FQGNSA. CDR3 protein: CASSRPSEKLFF. CDR3 nucleotides: TGTGCCAGCAGCCGACCAAGTGAAAAACTGTTTTTT.

This clonotype was recorded many times. V usage is TRBV5-1 and J usage is TRBJ2-5; D unresolved. From germline, CDR1 is SGHRS and CDR2 YFSETQ. CDR3 length equals 16 residues. V shed 2 bases and J shed 5 bases, with 19 bases lying between them. The CDR3 coding sequence is TGCGCCAGCAGCTTCGACCCTAGAGGCCCCGGTGAGACCCAGTACTTC. Translated, it gives CASSFDPRGPGETQYF.

The chain employs TRBV27 and TRBJ2-5; TRBD1 is a possible D gene (5 bases). This CDR3 has 14 residues. Trimming stripped 4 bases from V and 0 bases from J, with 9 bases between. Per germline, CDR1 MNHEY and CDR2 SMNVEV (reference sequence). CDR3: CASSSRVYQETQYF. The CDR3 region has the DNA TGTGCCAGCAGTTCCAGGGTGTACCAAGAGACCCAGTACTTC.

This clonotype has a handful of counts. The chain carries TRBV5-1 and TRBJ1-6; 9 nucleotides line up with TRBD1. In germline, CDR1 is SGHRS, CDR2 YFSETQ. V lost 7 bases to trimming and J lost 10 bases; unmatched junction nucleotides: 6. This CDR3 contains 13 residues. In nucleotides, the CDR3 is TGCGCCAGCCCCGGGACAGGGCCCTCACCCCTCCACTTT. Translated, it gives CASPGTGPSPLHF.

This sequence joins TRBV7-2 and TRBJ2-7; D might be TRBD2 (5 bases). V shed 1 base and J shed 1 base, with 17 bases lying between them. The CDR3 spans 17 residues. CDR1 is SGHTA, CDR2 FQGNSA, per germline. CDR3 sequence reads: CASSLGTLGRGSYEQYF. CDR3 coding DNA: TGTGCCAGCAGCTTAGGTACTTTGGGCAGAGGGTCCTACGAGCAGTACTTC.

This clonotype was counted a few times. V gene TRBV12-3 or TRBV12-4 combines with J gene TRBJ2-1; 7 nucleotides agree with TRBD1. J was trimmed by 4 bases and V by 6 bases; bases with no gene match: 9. The CDR3 sequence is 15 residues long. The CDR3 bases are TGTGCCAGCAGATCCAAAACAGGGGTGTACAATGAGCAGTTCTTC. Translation: CASRSKTGVYNEQFF.

Only a few counts were recorded for this clonotype. The gene calls are TRBV25-1 and TRBJ2-5; 9 bases agree with TRBD2. The V segment lost 6 bases and the J segment 5 bases; nucleotides outside the gene matches: 13. This CDR3 has 16 amino acids. Germline CDR1 and CDR2: MGHDK and SYGVNS. The CDR3 region is CASSTSGLAVRETQYF. The CDR3 DNA is TGTGCCAGCAGCACCTCGGGACTAGCTGTACGGGAGACCCAGTACTTC.

V is TRBV9 and J is TRBJ2-5, with a tentative D call TRBD2 (6 bases). The CDR3 extends over 13 amino acids. Germline-derived CDR1 and CDR2 are SGDLS and YYNGEE. The V end lost 3 bases, the J end lost 8 bases, and 14 bases lay between the germline ends. CDR3 sequence (DNA): TGTGCCAGCAGCGACCGGCCGGGGGACACCCAGTACTTC. Translating gives CASSDRPGDTQYF.

This clonotype has a single count. This rearrangement joins TRBV6-4 to TRBJ1-5; no clear D gene. V was pared by 4 bases and J by 4 bases, with 26 bases between. CDR3 length equals 19 residues. CDR1 is MRHNA, CDR2 SNTAGT, per germline. CDR3: CASSVSVCCKGSGNQPQHF. CDR3 sequence (DNA): TGTGCCAGCAGTGTTTCCGTTTGCTGCAAGGGAAGCGGAAATCAGCCCCAGCATTTT.

This clonotype was counted only a few times. The chain uses TRBV20-1 and TRBJ2-5, with TRBD1 identical over 7 bases. The J segment lost 7 bases and the V segment lost 3 bases, leaving 14 bases of the junction unmatched. The CDR3 extends over 15 amino acids. Germline assignment: CDR1 DFQATT and CDR2 SNEGSKA (reference sequence). The CDR3 DNA reads as TGCAGTGCTAGGGAGACAGGGCCTTTCATGGGGACCCAGTACTTC. Encoded protein: CSARETGPFMGTQYF.